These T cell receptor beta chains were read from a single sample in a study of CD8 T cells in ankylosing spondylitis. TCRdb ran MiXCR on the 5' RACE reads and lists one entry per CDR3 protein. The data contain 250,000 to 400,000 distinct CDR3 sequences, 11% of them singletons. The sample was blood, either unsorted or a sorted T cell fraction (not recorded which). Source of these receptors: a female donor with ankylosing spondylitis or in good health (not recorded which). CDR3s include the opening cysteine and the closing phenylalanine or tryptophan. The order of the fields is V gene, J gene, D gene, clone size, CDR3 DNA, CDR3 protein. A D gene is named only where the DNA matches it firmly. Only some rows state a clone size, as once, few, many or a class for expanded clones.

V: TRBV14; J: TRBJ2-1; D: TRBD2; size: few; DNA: TGTGCCAGCAGCCAAGATAAGGGAGCGGGATACAATGAGCAGTTCTTC; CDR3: CASSQDKGAGYNEQFF
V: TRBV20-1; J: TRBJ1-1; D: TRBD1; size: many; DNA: TGCAGTGCTAGGGCCCGGGACAGGGTTTATACTGGAGCTTTCTTT; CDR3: CSARARDRVYTGAFF
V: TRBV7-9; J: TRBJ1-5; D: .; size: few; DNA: TGTGCCAGCAGCTCTTTATCTTATCAGCCCCAGCATTTT; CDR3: CASSSLSYQPQHF
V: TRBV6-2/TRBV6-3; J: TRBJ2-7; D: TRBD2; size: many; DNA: TGTGCCAGCAGCTCGCGCCGGACTAGCGGGAGTTACGAGCAGTACTTC; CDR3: CASSSRRTSGSYEQYF
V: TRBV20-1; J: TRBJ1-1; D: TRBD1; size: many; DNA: TGCAGTGCTCGCCTCCGGACAGGGGCTAGGGCTGAAGCTTTCTTT; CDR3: CSARLRTGARAEAFF
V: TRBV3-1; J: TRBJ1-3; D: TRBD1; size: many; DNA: TGTGCCAGCAGCCAGGGACAGTACGGGGACACCATATATTTT; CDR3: CASSQGQYGDTIYF
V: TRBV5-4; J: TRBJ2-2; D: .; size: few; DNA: TGTGCCAGCAGCTTGGCCTGGGGGATAGGAACGAGTTTCACCGGGGAGCTGTTTTTT; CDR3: CASSLAWGIGTSFTGELFF
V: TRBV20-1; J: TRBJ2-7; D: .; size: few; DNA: TGCAGTGCTAGACCCGGGTTAGCGAGGGAGCAGTACTTC; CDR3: CSARPGLAREQYF
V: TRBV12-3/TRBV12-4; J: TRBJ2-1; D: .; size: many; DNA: TGTGCCAGCAGTTTTTCCGGGGGCAATGAGCAGTTCTTC; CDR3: CASSFSGGNEQFF
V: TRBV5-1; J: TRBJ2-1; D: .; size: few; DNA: TGCGCCAGCAGCGGTGTGGGGGGGCCCTCCTACAATGAGCAGTTCTTC; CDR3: CASSGVGGPSYNEQFF
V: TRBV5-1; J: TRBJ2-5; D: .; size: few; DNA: TGCGCCAGCAGCTTCATAAGCTTGGGATTCCAAGAGACCCAGTACTTC; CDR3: CASSFISLGFQETQYF
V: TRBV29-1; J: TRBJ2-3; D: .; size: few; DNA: TGCAGCGGGACGCCGGGACTCTCAGATACGCAGTATTTT; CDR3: CSGTPGLSDTQYF
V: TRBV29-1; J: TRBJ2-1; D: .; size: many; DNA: TGCAGCGTTGCATCGGGCCCCTACAATGAGCAGTTCTTC; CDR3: CSVASGPYNEQFF
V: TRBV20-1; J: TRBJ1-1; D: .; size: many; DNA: TGCAGTGCTAGAGTAGGCAGCGTAAGCCTGAACACTGAAGCTTTCTTT; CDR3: CSARVGSVSLNTEAFF
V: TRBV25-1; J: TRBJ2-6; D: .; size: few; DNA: TGTGCCAGCAGTCCCCTTTTGGACACAACTTCTCTGGGGGCCAACGTCCTGACTTTC; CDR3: CASSPLLDTTSLGANVLTF
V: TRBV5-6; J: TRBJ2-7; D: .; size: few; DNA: TGTGCCAGCAGGCGTGGACCCTACGAGCAGTACTTC; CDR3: CASRRGPYEQYF
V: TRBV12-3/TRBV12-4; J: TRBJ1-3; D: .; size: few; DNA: TGTGCCAGCAGTTTAATCGGGGGGTGGGGAAACACCATATATTTT; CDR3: CASSLIGGWGNTIYF
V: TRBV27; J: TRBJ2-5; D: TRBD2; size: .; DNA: TGTGCCAGCGGTTGGGAGGGAGAGACCCAGTACTTC; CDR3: CASGWEGETQYF
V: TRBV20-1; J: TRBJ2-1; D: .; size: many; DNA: TGCACCTACCCTGTGTCGGGAGATAACAATGAGCAGTTCTTC; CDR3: CTYPVSGDNNEQFF
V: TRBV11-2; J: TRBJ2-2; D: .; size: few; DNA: TGTGCCAGCAGACGAACCCCCGGGCGCTCGAACACCGGGGAGCTGTTTTTT; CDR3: CASRRTPGRSNTGELFF
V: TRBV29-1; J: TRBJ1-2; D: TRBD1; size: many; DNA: TGCAGCGTCCCCCCCGGACAGGGGCCACCATGGGATGGCTACACCTTC; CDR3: CSVPPGQGPPWDGYTF
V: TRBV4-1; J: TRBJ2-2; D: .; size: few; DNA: TGCGCCAGCAGCCAAGTTTTCGACGGGGAGCTGTTTTTT; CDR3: CASSQVFDGELFF
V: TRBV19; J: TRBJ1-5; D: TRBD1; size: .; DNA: TGTGCCAGTAGTATTGACAGGGGAGGTGGCAATCAGCCCCAGCATTTT; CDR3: CASSIDRGGGNQPQHF
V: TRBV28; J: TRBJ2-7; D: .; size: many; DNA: TGTGCCAGCGCCAGGCCCCTTAGTGACGAGCAGTACTTC; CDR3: CASARPLSDEQYF
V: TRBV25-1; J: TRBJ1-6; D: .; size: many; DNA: TGTGCCAGCAGTAGGACAGATGCTTCACCCCTCCACTTT; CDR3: CASSRTDASPLHF
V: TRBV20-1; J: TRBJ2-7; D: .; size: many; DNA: TGCAGTGCACCACAAATCCACGAGCAGTACTTC; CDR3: CSAPQIHEQYF
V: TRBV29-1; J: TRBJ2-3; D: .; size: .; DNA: TGCAGCGTTGATCTGACAGATACGCAGTATTTT; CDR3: CSVDLTDTQYF
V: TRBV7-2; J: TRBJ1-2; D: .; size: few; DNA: TGTGCCAGCAGCCCCCAGGGGAAGGGAGGCTACACCTTC; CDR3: CASSPQGKGGYTF
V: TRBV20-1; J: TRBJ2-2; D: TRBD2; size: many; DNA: TGCAGTGCTAGTCTAGCGGGAGGGCGTGCCGGGGAGCTGTTTTTT; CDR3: CSASLAGGRAGELFF
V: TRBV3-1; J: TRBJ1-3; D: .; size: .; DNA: TGTGCCAGCAGCCGAGGGGCCGGATCTGGAAACACCATATATTTT; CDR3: CASSRGAGSGNTIYF
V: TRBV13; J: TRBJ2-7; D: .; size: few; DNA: TGTGCCAGCAGCTCCGGGACACAATGCGAGCAGTACTTC; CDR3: CASSSGTQCEQYF
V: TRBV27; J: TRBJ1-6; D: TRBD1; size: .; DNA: TGTGCCAGCAGGGCCACAGGGGATTCACCCCTCCACTTT; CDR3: CASRATGDSPLHF
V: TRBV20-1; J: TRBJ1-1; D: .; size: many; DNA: TGCAGTGCTAGTTACCCCGATGAAGCTTTCTTT; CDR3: CSASYPDEAFF
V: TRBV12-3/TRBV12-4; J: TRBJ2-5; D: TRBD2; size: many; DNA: TGTGCCAGCAGTTTAGAGAAGCGGGGGAGGCAAGAGACCCAGTACTTC; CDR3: CASSLEKRGRQETQYF
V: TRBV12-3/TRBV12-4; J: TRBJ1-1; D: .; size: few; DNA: TGTGCCAGCAGGTGGGAGGAGAACACTGAAGCTTTCTTT; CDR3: CASRWEENTEAFF
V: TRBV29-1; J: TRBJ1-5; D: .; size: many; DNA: TGCAGCGTTGAAGGGGGACCGGGTCAGCCCCAGCATTTT; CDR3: CSVEGGPGQPQHF
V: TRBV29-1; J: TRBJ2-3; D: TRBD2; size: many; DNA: TGCAGCGTTGTTGCTAGCGGGCCTAGCACAGATACGCAGTATTTT; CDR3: CSVVASGPSTDTQYF
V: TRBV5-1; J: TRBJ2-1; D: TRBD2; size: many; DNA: TGCGCCAGCAGAGCGGGGGGGCGAACGAATGAGCAGTTCTTC; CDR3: CASRAGGRTNEQFF
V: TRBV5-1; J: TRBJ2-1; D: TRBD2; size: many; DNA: TGCGCCAGCAGCTGGGGACTAGCGGGAGATGATGAGCAGTTCTTC; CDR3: CASSWGLAGDDEQFF
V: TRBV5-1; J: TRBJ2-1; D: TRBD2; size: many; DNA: TGCGCCAGCAGCTCCGGACTAGCGGGAGTAAATGAGCAGTTCTTC; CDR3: CASSSGLAGVNEQFF
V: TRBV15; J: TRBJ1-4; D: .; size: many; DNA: TGTGCCACCAGCAATCCAACAGGGACTTTTGCTGAAAAACTGTTTTTT; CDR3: CATSNPTGTFAEKLFF
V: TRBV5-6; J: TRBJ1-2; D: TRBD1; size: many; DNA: TGTGCCAGCAGCCCCCCCGGGACAGGGGCCAACTATGGCTACACCTTC; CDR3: CASSPPGTGANYGYTF
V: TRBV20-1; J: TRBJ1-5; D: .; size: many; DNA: TGCAGTGCTAGAGAGATGACGGGTGGCAATCAGCCCCAGCATTTT; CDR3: CSAREMTGGNQPQHF
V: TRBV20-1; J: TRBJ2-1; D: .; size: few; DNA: TGCAGTGCCATGATGGACGGAAACTACAATGAGCAGTTCTTC; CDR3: CSAMMDGNYNEQFF
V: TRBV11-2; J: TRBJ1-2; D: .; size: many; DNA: TGTGCCAGCAGCACCACTAACTATGGCTACACCTTC; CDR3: CASSTTNYGYTF
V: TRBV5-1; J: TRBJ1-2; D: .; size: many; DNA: TGCGCCAGCAGCTTGGTGCCGGTCAGGGAAAACTATGGCTACACCTTC; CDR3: CASSLVPVRENYGYTF